These 18 T cell receptor beta chains originate from one sample sequenced in a study of blood T cell repertoires in COVID-19. Sequencing was performed with immunoSEQ multiplex PCR; in TCRdb, only in-frame clones are kept and a portion is missing. This sample has some 190,000 clones, with approximately 80% found just once. Sequenced: PBMCs or T cells enriched from blood (not recorded which). The receptors here all came from a man aged 55 to 69 who had been exposed to COVID-19.

The sample holds a few counts of this clone. The genes are TRBV19 and TRBJ1-5, with a weak D call TRBD1 (6 bases). The germline gives CDR1 LNHDA, CDR2 SQIVND (reference sequence). The CDR3 loop spans 12 amino acids. V was trimmed by 0 bases and J by 15 bases, leaving 12 bases between them. This CDR3 is CASSIDRDIRHF. In nucleotides, the CDR3 is TGTGCCAGTAGTATAGACCGGGACATTAGGCATTTT. The whole variable domain, remainder taken from reference TRBV19 and TRBJ1-5, is DGGITQSPKYLFRKEGQNVTLSCEQNLNHDAMYWYRQDPGQGLRLIYYSQIVNDFQKGDIAEGYSVSREKKESFPLTVTSAQKNPTAFYLCASSIDRDIRHFGDGTRLSIL.

V usage is TRBV7-2 and J usage is TRBJ2-7, with 7 bases identical to TRBD2. Trimming removed 6 bases from V and 4 bases from J; junction bases left unmatched: 9. Germline CDR1 reads SGHTA; CDR2 reads FQGNSA. This CDR3 spans 14 amino acids. DNA for the CDR3: TGTGCCAGCAGTTACCCGCAGGGAGGGTACGAGCAGTACTTC. Its protein product is CASSYPQGGYEQYF.

This sequence joins TRBV6-5 and TRBJ1-2; 9 bases are a match to TRBD1. This CDR3 contains 15 residues. Germline assignment: CDR1 MNHEY and CDR2 SVGAGI. V was pared by 0 bases and J by 4 bases, with 3 bases of the junction left unmatched. Here the CDR3 DNA reads TGTGCCAGCAGTTACTCACAGGGGGCGAGCTATGGCTACACCTTC. Translating gives CASSYSQGASYGYTF.

The V call is TRBV6-2 or TRBV6-3, the J call TRBJ1-2, with D tentatively TRBD1 (5 bases). The CDR3 is made up of 13 amino acids. The germline V gene has CDR1 MNHEY and CDR2 SVGEGT. V dropped 0 bases and J dropped 5 bases, with 7 bases sitting between them. The CDR3 DNA follows: TGTGCCAGCAGTTACTCGACAGTATATGGCTACACCTTC. Translating gives CASSYSTVYGYTF.

The rearrangement links TRBV7-2 to TRBJ2-7; 11 bases are shared with TRBD2. The CDR3 length is 15 residues. Trimming removed 2 bases from V and 2 bases from J; junction bases left unmatched: 2. Germline loops: CDR1 SGHTA, CDR2 FQGNSA. The CDR3 loop is CASSLLAGGAYEQYF. The CDR3 DNA is TGTGCCAGCAGCTTACTAGCGGGAGGTGCCTACGAGCAGTACTTC.

The rearrangement uses TRBV25-1 and TRBJ1-2; D remains ambiguous. CDR1 and CDR2 from the germline V gene are MGHDK and SYGVNS. This CDR3 comprises 13 residues. V gave up 1 base and J gave up 4 bases, with 7 bases separating them. This chain's CDR3 is CASSELTGYGYTF. In DNA, the CDR3 is TGTGCCAGCAGTGAATTAACTGGCTATGGCTACACCTTC.

This chain connects TRBV19 to TRBJ2-5, with TRBD2 identical over 8 bases. Trimming at V came to 3 bases and at J to 0 bases, leaving 3 bases not matched to a gene. The germline V gene has CDR1 LNHDA and CDR2 SQIVND (reference sequence). The CDR3 spans 15 residues. The CDR3 loop reads CASSIIAGNQETQYF. Written as DNA, the CDR3 is TGTGCCAGTAGTATCATAGCGGGAAACCAAGAGACCCAGTACTTC.

The V call is TRBV19, the J call TRBJ1-4; maybe TRBD1 (6 bases). The germline CDR1 and CDR2 sequences are LNHDA and SQIVND (reference sequence). The CDR3 totals 15 residues. V was trimmed by 6 bases and J by 5 bases, leaving 16 bases between them. The CDR3 bases are TGTGCCAGTAGCAAAGGGGGGGGCCTGAATGAAAAACTGTTTTTT. It yields the protein CASSKGGGLNEKLFF. The whole variable domain, filled in from reference TRBV19 and TRBJ1-4, reads DGGITQSPKYLFRKEGQNVTLSCEQNLNHDAMYWYRQDPGQGLRLIYYSQIVNDFQKGDIAEGYSVSREKKESFPLTVTSAQKNPTAFYLCASSKGGGLNEKLFFGSGTQLSVL.

The DNA of the CDR3 is TGTGCCAGCCGGGACAGCAAGAACTATGGCTACACCTTC. This translates into CASRDSKNYGYTF. The rearrangement uses TRBV19 and TRBJ1-2, with 7 bases matching TRBD1. V dropped 9 bases and J dropped 2; count of bases not matched to a gene: 6. CDR1 is LNHDA, CDR2 SQIVND, per germline (reference sequence). The CDR3 is 13 residues long.

The chain carries TRBV11-2 and TRBJ1-1; TRBD1 matches 7 bases. V lost 4 bases, J lost 4 bases, and 6 bases stayed unmatched. Germline V lookup: CDR1 SGHAT, CDR2 FQNNGV. The CDR3 is 14 amino acids. In DNA, the CDR3 is TGTGCCAGCAGCTCCCGGACAGGCCCCACTGAAGCTTTCTTT. Its translation is CASSSRTGPTEAFF.

This chain joins TRBV6-5 and TRBJ2-4; D unresolved. Germline lookup yields CDR1 MNHEY and CDR2 SVGAGI. The CDR3 has 14 residues. This chain's CDR3 is CASLQPPVSDIQYF. The CDR3 DNA follows: TGTGCTAGTTTACAGCCACCCGTATCAGACATTCAGTACTTC.

The chain has TRBV19 and TRBJ1-6; the match to TRBD1 covers 9 bases. Germline V CDR1 and CDR2: LNHDA, SQIVND (reference sequence). The CDR3 length is 14 residues. Losses at the gene ends were 8 bases for V and 14 bases for J; bases not matched to a gene: 13. The CDR3 loop is CASGGQGLYGALHF. CDR3 coding DNA: TGTGCCAGTGGGGGACAGGGCCTCTATGGAGCCCTCCACTTT. Full variable domain (outside the CDR3, taken from reference TRBV19 and TRBJ1-6): DGGITQSPKYLFRKEGQNVTLSCEQNLNHDAMYWYRQDPGQGLRLIYYSQIVNDFQKGDIAEGYSVSREKKESFPLTVTSAQKNPTAFYLCASGGQGLYGALHFGNGTRLTVT.

The chain couples TRBV3-1 (or the pseudogene TRBV3-2) to TRBJ2-1; D uncertain. The CDR3 is 17 residues long. Germline V gene data show CDR1 as LGHDT and CDR2 as YNNKEL (reference sequence). Trimming removed 1 base from V and 0 bases from J, with 13 bases in between. The CDR3 loop is CASSQVASPSSYNEQFF. Written as DNA, the CDR3 is TGTGCCAGCAGCCAAGTAGCTAGTCCTAGCTCCTACAATGAGCAGTTCTTC.

This chain uses TRBV25-1 with TRBJ1-1; the D gene is possibly TRBD1 (5 bases). Deletions cut 6 bases from V and 1 base from J, with 9 bases between. This CDR3 has 13 amino acids. The V gene's germline CDR1 is MGHDK and CDR2 SYGVNS. The CDR3 DNA follows: TGTGCCAGCAGCGACGACAGGAACACTGAAGCTTTCTTT. Its protein product is CASSDDRNTEAFF.

The genes are TRBV30 and TRBJ2-5; TRBD1 is a possible D gene (5 bases). Deletions cut 5 bases from V and 0 bases from J, with 10 bases between. Germline V gene data show CDR1 as GTSNPN and CDR2 as SVGIG (reference sequence). CDR3 length: 13 amino acids. CDR3 region: CAWVQGNQETQYF. CDR3 nucleotides: TGTGCCTGGGTCCAGGGTAACCAAGAGACCCAGTACTTC.

The chain combines TRBV11-2 with TRBJ1-3, with no clear D. The ends were cut back, 2 bases at V and 4 bases at J, with 18 bases in the middle. The CDR3 has 17 residues. The germline gives CDR1 SGHAT, CDR2 FQNNGV. This chain's CDR3 is CASSLRGMGLGGNTIYF. As DNA, the CDR3 is TGTGCCAGCAGCTTAAGAGGGATGGGATTGGGCGGAAACACCATATATTTT. Based on the CDR3 plus reference TRBV11-2 and TRBJ1-3, the full variable domain is EAGVAQSPRYKIIEKRQSVAFWCNPISGHATLYWYQQILGQGPKLLIQFQNNGVVDDSQLPKDRFSAERLKGVDSTLKIQPAKLEDSAVYLCASSLRGMGLGGNTIYFGEGSWLTVV.

The rearrangement links TRBV9 to TRBJ2-5, with TRBD2 as a possible D gene (6 bases). The length of the CDR3 is 14 residues. Trimming took off 4 bases at V and 5 bases at J, with 15 bases between the two ends. CDR1 is SGDLS, CDR2 YYNGEE, per germline. The CDR3 reads CASSQEGLTETQYF. The CDR3 coding sequence is TGTGCCAGCAGCCAGGAGGGGCTAACGGAGACCCAGTACTTC.

V and J are TRBV4-2 and TRBJ2-1; possibly TRBD2 for D (5 bases). This CDR3 comprises 17 residues. The germline V gene has CDR1 LGHNA and CDR2 YNFKEQ. The V end was cut by 0 bases, the J end by 2 bases, with 14 bases between. The CDR3 region has the DNA TGTGCCAGCAGCCAAGATCGGGCGACTACTACCTACAATGAGCAGTTCTTC. Translation: CASSQDRATTTYNEQFF.